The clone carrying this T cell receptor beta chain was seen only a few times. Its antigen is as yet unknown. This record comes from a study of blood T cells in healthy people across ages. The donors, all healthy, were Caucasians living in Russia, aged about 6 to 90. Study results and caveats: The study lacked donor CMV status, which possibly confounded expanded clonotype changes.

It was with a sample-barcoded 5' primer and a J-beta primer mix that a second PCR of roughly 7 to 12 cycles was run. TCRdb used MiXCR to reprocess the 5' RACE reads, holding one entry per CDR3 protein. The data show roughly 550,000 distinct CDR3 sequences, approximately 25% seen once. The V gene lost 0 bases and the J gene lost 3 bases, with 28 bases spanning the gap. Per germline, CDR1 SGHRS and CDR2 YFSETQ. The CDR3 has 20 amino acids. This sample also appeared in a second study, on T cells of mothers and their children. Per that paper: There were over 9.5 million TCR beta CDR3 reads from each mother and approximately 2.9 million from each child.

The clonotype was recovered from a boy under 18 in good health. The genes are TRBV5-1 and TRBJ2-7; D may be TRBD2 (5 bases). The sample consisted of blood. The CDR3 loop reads CASSLGSGVRLRGPNYEQYF. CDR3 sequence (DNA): TGCGCCAGCAGCTTGGGGTCCGGGGTTCGCTTGAGAGGGCCAAACTACGAGCAGTACTTC.